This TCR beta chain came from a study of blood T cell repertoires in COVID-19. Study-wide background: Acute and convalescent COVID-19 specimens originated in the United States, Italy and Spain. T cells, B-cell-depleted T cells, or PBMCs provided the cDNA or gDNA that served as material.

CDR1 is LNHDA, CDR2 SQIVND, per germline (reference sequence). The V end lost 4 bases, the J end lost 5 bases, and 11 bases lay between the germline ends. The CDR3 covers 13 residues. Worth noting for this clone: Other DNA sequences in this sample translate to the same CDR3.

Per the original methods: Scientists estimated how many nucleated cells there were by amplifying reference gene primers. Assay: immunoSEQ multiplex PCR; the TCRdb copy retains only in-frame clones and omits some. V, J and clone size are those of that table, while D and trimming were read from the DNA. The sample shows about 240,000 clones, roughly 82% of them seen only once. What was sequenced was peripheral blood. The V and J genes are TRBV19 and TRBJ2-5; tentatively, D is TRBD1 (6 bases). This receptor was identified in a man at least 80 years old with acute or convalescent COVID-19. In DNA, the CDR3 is TGTGCCAGTAGTAGGGGTAGGGGGGAGACCCAGTACTTC. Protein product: CASSRGRGETQYF.